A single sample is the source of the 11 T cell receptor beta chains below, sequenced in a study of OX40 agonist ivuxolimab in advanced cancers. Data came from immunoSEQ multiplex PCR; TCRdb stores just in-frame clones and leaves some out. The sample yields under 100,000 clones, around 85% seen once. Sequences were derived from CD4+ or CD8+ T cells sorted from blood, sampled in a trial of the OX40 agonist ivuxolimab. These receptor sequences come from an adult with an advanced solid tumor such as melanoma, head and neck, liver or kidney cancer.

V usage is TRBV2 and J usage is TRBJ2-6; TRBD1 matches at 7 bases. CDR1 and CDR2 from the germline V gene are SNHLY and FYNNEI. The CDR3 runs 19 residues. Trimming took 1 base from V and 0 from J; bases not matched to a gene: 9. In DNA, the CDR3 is TGTGCCAGCAGTGAAGGCGGCCCAGGGGGTCACTCTGGGGCCAACGTCCTGACTTTC. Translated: CASSEGGPGGHSGANVLTF.

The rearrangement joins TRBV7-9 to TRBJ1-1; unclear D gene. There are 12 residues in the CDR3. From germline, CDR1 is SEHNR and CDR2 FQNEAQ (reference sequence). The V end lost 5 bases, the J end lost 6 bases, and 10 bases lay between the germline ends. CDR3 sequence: CASSHPTPEAFF. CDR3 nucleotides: TGTGCCAGCAGCCACCCCACACCTGAAGCTTTCTTT.

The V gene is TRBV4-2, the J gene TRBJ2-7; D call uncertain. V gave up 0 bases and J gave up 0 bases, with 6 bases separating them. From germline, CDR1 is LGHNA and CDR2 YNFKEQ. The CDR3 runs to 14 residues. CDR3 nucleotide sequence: TGTGCCAGCAGCCAAGAGCGGATCTCCTACGAGCAGTACTTC. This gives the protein CASSQERISYEQYF.

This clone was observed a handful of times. CDR3: CASSEGGTEAFF. CDR3 sequence (DNA): TGTGCCAGCAGTGAGGGGGGCACTGAAGCTTTCTTT. The chain links TRBV6-1 to TRBJ1-1, with D maybe TRBD1 (5 bases). CDR1 and CDR2 (germline): MNHNS, SASEGT. Trimming took 3 bases from V and 4 from J, leaving 6 bases between them. This CDR3 has 12 residues.

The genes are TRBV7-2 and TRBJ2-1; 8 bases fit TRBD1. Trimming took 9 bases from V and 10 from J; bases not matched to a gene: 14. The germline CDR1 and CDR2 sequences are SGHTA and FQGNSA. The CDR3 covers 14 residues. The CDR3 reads CASVRDRNVREQFF. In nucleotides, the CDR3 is TGTGCCAGTGTCCGGGACAGGAACGTTCGGGAGCAGTTCTTC.

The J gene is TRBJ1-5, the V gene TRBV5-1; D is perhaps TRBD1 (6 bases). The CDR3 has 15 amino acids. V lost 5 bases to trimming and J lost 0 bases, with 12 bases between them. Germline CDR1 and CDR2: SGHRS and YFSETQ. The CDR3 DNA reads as TGCGCCAGCAGACCCGGGGGCTATAGCAATCAGCCCCAGCATTTT. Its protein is CASRPGGYSNQPQHF.

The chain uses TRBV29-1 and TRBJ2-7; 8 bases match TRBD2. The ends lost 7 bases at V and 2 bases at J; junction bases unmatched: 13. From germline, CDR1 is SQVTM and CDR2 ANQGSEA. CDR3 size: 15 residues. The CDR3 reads CSASGAGTRTYEQYF. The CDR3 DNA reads TGCAGCGCCTCAGGGGCGGGGACTAGGACCTACGAGCAGTACTTC.

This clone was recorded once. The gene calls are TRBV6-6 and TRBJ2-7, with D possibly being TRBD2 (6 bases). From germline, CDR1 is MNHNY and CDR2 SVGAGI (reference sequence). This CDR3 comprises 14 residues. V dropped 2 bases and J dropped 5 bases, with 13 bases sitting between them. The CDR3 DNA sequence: TGTGCCAGCAGTTACGGGGAGGTTCTTCACGAGCAGTACTTC. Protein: CASSYGEVLHEQYF.

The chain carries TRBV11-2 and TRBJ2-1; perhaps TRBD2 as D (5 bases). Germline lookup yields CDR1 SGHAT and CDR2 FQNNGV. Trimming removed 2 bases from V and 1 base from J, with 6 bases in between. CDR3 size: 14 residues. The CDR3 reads CASSLSGSYNEQFF. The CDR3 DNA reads TGTGCCAGCAGCTTAAGCGGTTCCTACAATGAGCAGTTCTTC.

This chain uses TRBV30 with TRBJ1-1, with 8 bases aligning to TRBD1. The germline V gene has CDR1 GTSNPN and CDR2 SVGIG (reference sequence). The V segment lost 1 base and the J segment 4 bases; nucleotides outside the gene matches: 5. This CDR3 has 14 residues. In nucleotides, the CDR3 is TGTGCCTGGAGTGCAACAACAGGGGGCACTGAAGCTTTCTTT. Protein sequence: CAWSATTGGTEAFF.

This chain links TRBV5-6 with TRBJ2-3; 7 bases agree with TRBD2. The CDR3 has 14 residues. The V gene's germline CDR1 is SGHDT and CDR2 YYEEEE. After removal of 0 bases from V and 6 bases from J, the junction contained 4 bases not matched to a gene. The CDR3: CASSLAGEGDTQYF. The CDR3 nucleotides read TGTGCCAGCAGCTTGGCCGGGGAGGGTGATACGCAGTATTTT.